This T cell receptor beta chain is from a study of T cell repertoires and HLA-DP antigens. Study background: Transduced HeLa cells presented HLA-DP to CD4+ T cells. General study results and limits: A non-physiological HeLa system presented antigen to total CD4+ responders.

On this clone: No antigen is known for it.

Each pre-culture CD4+ sample aimed for fewer than 250,000 T cell genomes at deep resolution. Generated by immunoSEQ multiplex PCR, the TCRdb table keeps only in-frame clones and is missing some. The sample shows over 60,000 clones, 80% of them seen only once. Trimming took off 4 bases at V and 1 base at J, with 10 bases between the two ends. Looked up from germline, CDR1 is SGHNT and CDR2 is YENEEA. The CDR3 runs to 14 residues. The source of this sequence is a man in his 60s in good health and CMV-seronegative. Sequencing was carried out using CD4+ T cells from PBMCs. V gene TRBV11-3 combines with J gene TRBJ2-5; no clear D. In DNA form, the CDR3 reads TGTGCCAGCAGCTCCTCGGGTTCCCAAGAGACCCAGTACTTC. This encodes CASSSSGSQETQYF.